This T cell receptor beta chain was profiled in a study of T cell responses to AZD1222 COVID-19 vaccine (dated by TCRdb to the early 2020s). At the level of the whole study: Because spike-specific TCR depth and breadth did not differ between the two schedules, AZD1222 recipients who got a second dose at roughly 4 weeks were pooled with those who got a second dose at roughly 12 weeks. A total of approximately 240 trial participants underwent TCR sequencing, of whom approximately 210 received two doses of AZD1222 and approximately 25 received two doses of the MenACWY control vaccine. Trial participants were enrolled into age subgroups of 18-55, 56-69 and 70-plus years, which contained approximately 150, 28 and 58 TCR-sequenced participants, respectively. Broad study findings and their caveats: A significant rise in spike-specific TCR breadth and depth was observed after two AZD1222 doses relative to day 0 and relative to MenACWY recipients. Conclusions about previously exposed vaccinees were limited because only 5 or 6 AZD1222 recipients were SARS-CoV-2 seropositive at baseline. Participants were mostly white British, with more females than males. The authors suggested clonal diversity may have been underestimated. The vaccine-associated CD4 TCRs covered the entire spike protein, and the dominant responses fell in regions 160-218 and 743-854. The 56-69-year group was small, and its depth increase did not reach significance, likely because of low power. Reportedly, close to half of the unique spike-specific TCRs recognized epitopes lying outside the regions that are mutated in the B.1.351 and B.1.1.7 variants. Because no samples from the day 14 peak response were available, repertoires could be characterized only after the peak T cell response.

The meaning of the sample's time point label: baseline before first vaccination. The vaccinee samples were drawn from two UK trials, COV001 and COV002, one of which was a single-blind randomized controlled phase 2/3 trial testing AZD1222 (ChAdOx1 nCoV-19) in healthy adults. For TCRbeta chain sequencing, PBMC samples were collected from trial participants at day 0 and at day 28 after the second dose. The CDR3 regions of human TCRbeta chains were analyzed by immunosequencing. From the authors' description of their analysis: Repertoire TCRs were matched against a reference library of SARS-CoV-2-specific TCRs generated with the MIRA antigen-specificity platform. Breadth meant the fraction of unique TCRs that were SARS-CoV-2-associated, whereas depth meant the fraction of total T cells that were SARS-CoV-2-associated. Using the MIRA data, each spike-specific TCR was mapped to the spike region that the TCR reacts to and placed in a CD4 or CD8 class. Log10-transformed breadth and depth values were compared by one-way ANOVA with Sidak's multiple comparisons tests. TCRdb took over this immuneACCESS table, retaining in-frame rearrangements with V and J assigned. Such tables are incomplete; in checked studies, under half of the missing clones stem from an unresolved V gene, and the remainder is unexplained. The V and J calls and the clone size are those of that table, but D and trimming were determined from the DNA. The sample table records about 120,000 clones; around 81% of these occur just once. Jointly, the top ten make up around 4.6% of the sample.

On this clone: Its antigen is still unknown. The input lacks base qualities; no much larger clone sits a single base away.

The CDR1 and CDR2 encoded by the germline V gene are SGHDT and YYEEEE. Reading from cysteine to phenylalanine, the CDR3 counts 14 amino acids. Only CDR3 DNA is held: 42 bases, read in frame from base 1. V lost 0 bases and J lost 2 bases; the stretch between them is 6 bases long. Sequencing used peripheral blood, obtained on day 0 of AZD1222 vaccination. The source of this sequence is an adult in good health. The rearrangement joined TRBV5-6 to TRBJ1-5; no D segment can be confidently identified. CDR3 reads: CASSLAAGNQPQHF. In nucleotides, the sequence is TGTGCCAGCAGCTTGGCGGCTGGCAATCAGCCCCAGCATTTT.